This TCR beta chain was recorded in a study of T cell responses to AZD1222 COVID-19 vaccine. Profiled with immunoSEQ multiplex PCR; TCRdb holds only in-frame clones, not every one. The sample yields about 92,000 clones, under 95% seen once. The receptor comes from an adult in good health. Specimen: peripheral blood, collected on day 0 of AZD1222 vaccination.

CDR3 sequence reads: CAWSVGQGSGNTIYF. CDR3 coding DNA: TGTGCCTGGAGTGTAGGGCAGGGCTCTGGAAACACCATATATTTT. The chain carries TRBV30 and TRBJ1-3; D is possibly TRBD1 (5 bases). V gave up 0 bases and J gave up 0 bases, with 9 bases separating them. CDR1 and CDR2 (germline): GTSNPN, SVGIG (reference sequence). The CDR3 is made up of 15 amino acids.